One sample yielded the 10 T cell receptor beta chains listed below, sequenced in a study of blood T cell repertoires in COVID-19. Some clones are missing from TCRdb's copy, which holds only in-frame ones; the method was immunoSEQ multiplex PCR. The data contain more than 300,000 clones, roughly 90% of them singletons. The sample comprised PBMCs or T cells enriched from blood (not recorded which). The source of these receptors is a woman aged 25 to 39 who had been exposed to COVID-19.

The rearrangement uses TRBV6-5 and TRBJ1-6, with D perhaps matching TRBD1 (5 bases). Trimming stripped 0 bases from V and 7 bases from J, with 13 bases between. Germline loops: CDR1 MNHEY, CDR2 SVGAGI. CDR3 length: 16 amino acids. The CDR3 DNA reads as TGTGCCAGCAGTTACTCAATTAACAGGAGAAATTCACCCCTCCACTTT. This gives the protein CASSYSINRRNSPLHF.

This chain joins TRBV19 and TRBJ1-6; 11 bases fit TRBD1. Germline V gene data show CDR1 as LNHDA and CDR2 as SQIVND (reference sequence). The V segment lost 3 bases and the J segment 9 bases; nucleotides outside the gene matches: 4. The CDR3 spans 15 residues. The CDR3 DNA follows: TGTGCCAGTAGTATTCGGGACAGGGGGAGTTCACCCCTCCACTTT. Translated, it gives CASSIRDRGSSPLHF.

The chain employs TRBV4-3 and TRBJ2-5, with 8 nucleotides matching TRBD2. The CDR3 contains 16 residues. J lost 5 bases, V lost 0 bases, and 8 bases had no gene match. Germline lookup yields CDR1 LGHNA and CDR2 YSLEER. As DNA, the CDR3 is TGCGCCAGCAGCCAAGATCCCGGGGGGGCCCGGGAGACCCAGTACTTC. Translation gives CASSQDPGGARETQYF.

This clone was picked up one time. The rearrangement uses TRBV6-5 and TRBJ1-2, with no clear D. The ends were cut back, 0 bases at V and 1 base at J, with 6 bases in the middle. Germline CDR1 is MNHEY and CDR2 is SVGAGI. This CDR3 is built from 14 residues. In nucleotides, the CDR3 is TGTGCCAGCAGTTACTCGGGGAGTAACTATGGCTACACCTTC. Protein: CASSYSGSNYGYTF.

The chain joins TRBV18 to TRBJ1-1, with D possibly TRBD1 on 5 matching bases. The ends were cut back, 3 bases at V and 7 bases at J, with 15 bases in the middle. The CDR3 loop spans 14 amino acids. CDR1 KGHSH and CDR2 LQKENI come from the germline V gene. DNA of the CDR3: TGTGCCAGCTCACCCACGTGGACAAAAAATGAAGCTTTCTTT. Protein: CASSPTWTKNEAFF.

The chain links TRBV27 to TRBJ2-5; a weak D match, TRBD1 (5 bases). CDR3 length: 13 residues. Trimming took 5 bases from V and 4 from J, leaving 11 bases between them. The V gene's germline CDR1 is MNHEY and CDR2 SMNVEV (reference sequence). As DNA, the CDR3 is TGTGCCAGCAGTCGACAGTTTTCAGAGACCCAGTACTTC. Encoded protein: CASSRQFSETQYF.

The chain carries TRBV9 and TRBJ2-7, with 8 bases lining up with TRBD1. V lost 1 base, J lost 4 bases, and 13 bases stayed unmatched. Per germline, CDR1 SGDLS and CDR2 YYNGEE. This CDR3 contains 17 residues. In DNA, the CDR3 is TGTGCCAGCAGCGTATCGGCCCCCGGGACAGGTTTTTACGAGCAGTACTTC. Translated: CASSVSAPGTGFYEQYF.

The chain joins TRBV4-1 to TRBJ1-2; 10 positions match TRBD1. The germline V gene has CDR1 MGHRA and CDR2 YSYEKL. The CDR3 has 16 residues. The V and J ends lost 1 base and 2 bases, in that order; junction bases with no gene match: 4. CDR3 in DNA: TGCGCCAGCAGCCAAGTATCGGGACAGGGGAACTATGGCTACACCTTC. As protein: CASSQVSGQGNYGYTF.

This rearrangement joins TRBV10-3 to TRBJ2-5; tentatively, D is TRBD2 (5 bases). Deletions cut 2 bases from V and 9 bases from J, with 16 bases between. The CDR3 runs to 14 residues. Germline-derived CDR1 and CDR2 are ENHRY and SYGVKD. The CDR3 loop is CAISEDRTLRAQYF. The DNA of the CDR3 is TGTGCCATCAGTGAGGACCGGACTCTCAGAGCCCAGTACTTC.

The chain links TRBV5-5 to TRBJ1-1; unclear D gene. V was pared by 2 bases and J by 4 bases, with 3 bases between. Germline lookup yields CDR1 SGHKS and CDR2 YYEKEE (reference sequence). CDR3 length: 11 amino acids. The CDR3 region is CASSFGTEAFF. In nucleotides, the CDR3 is TGTGCCAGCAGCTTCGGCACTGAAGCTTTCTTT.